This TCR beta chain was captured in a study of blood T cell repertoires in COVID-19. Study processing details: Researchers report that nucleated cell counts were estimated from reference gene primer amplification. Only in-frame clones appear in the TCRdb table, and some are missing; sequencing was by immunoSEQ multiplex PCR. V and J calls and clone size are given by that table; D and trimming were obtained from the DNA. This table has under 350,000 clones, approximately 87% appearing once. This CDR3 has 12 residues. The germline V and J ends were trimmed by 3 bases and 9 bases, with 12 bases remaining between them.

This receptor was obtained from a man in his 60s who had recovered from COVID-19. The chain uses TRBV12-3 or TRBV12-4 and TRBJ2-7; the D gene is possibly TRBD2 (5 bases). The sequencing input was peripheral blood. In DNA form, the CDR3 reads TGTGCCAGCAGTTTTCGGGGTTTCGGGCAGTACTTC. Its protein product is CASSFRGFGQYF.